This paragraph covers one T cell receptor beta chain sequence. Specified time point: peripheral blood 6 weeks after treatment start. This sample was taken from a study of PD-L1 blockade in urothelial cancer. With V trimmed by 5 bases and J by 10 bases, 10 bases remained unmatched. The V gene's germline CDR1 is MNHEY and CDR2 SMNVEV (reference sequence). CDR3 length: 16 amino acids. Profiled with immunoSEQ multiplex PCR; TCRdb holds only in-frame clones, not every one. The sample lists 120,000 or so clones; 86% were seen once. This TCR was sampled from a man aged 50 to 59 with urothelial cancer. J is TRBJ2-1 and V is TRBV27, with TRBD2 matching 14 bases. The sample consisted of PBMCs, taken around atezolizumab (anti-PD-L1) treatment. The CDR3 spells CASSPRLAGGLSEQFF. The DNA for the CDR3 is TGTGCCAGCAGTCCTCGACTAGCGGGGGGGTTGAGCGAGCAGTTCTTC.